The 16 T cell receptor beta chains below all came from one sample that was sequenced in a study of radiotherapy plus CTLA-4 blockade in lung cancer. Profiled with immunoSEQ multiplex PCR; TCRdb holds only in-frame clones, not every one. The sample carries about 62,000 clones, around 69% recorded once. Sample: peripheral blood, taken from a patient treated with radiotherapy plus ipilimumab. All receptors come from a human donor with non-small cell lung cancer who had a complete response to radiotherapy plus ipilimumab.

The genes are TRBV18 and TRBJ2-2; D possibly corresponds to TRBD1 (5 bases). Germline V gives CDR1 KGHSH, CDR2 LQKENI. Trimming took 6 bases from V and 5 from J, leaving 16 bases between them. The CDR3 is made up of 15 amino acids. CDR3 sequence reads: CASSFGAGKTGELFF. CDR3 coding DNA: TGTGCCAGCTCTTTCGGTGCAGGGAAAACCGGGGAGCTGTTTTTT.

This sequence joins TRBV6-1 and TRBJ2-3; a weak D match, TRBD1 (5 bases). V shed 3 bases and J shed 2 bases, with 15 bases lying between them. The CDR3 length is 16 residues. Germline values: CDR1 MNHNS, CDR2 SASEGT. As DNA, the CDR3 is TGTGCCAGCAGTGACCAAAGGGGATCCAACACAGATACGCAGTATTTT. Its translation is CASSDQRGSNTDTQYF.

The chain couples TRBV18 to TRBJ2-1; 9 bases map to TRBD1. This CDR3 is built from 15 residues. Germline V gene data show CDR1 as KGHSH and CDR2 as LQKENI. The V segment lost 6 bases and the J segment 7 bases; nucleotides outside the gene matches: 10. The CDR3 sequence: CASSLPGTGPNEQFF. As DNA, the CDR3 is TGTGCCAGCTCGTTACCCGGGACAGGGCCGAATGAGCAGTTCTTC.

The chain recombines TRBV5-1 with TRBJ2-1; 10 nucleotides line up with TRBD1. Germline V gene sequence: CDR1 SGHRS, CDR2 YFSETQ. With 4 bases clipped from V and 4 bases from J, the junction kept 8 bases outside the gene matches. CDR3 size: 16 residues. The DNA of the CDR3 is TGCGCCAGCAGCCGACAGGGGGCGGGGGGATACAATGAGCAGTTCTTC. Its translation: CASSRQGAGGYNEQFF.

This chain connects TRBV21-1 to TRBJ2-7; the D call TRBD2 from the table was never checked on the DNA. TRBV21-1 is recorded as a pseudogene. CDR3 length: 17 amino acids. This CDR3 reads CASNPRLKGGGRVEQYF. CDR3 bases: TGTGCCAGCAACCCCCGTTTAAAGGGCGGGGGGCGAGTCGAGCAGTACTTC.

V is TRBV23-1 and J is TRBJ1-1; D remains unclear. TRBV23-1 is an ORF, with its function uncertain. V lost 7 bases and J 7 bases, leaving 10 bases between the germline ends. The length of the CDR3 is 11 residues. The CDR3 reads CASTHVSEAFF. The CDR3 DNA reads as TGCGCCAGCACTCATGTCAGTGAAGCTTTCTTT.

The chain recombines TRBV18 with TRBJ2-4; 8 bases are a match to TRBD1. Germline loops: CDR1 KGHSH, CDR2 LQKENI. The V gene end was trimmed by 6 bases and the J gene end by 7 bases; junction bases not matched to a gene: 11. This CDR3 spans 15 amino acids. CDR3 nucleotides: TGTGCCAGCTCGCCTGACCCAGGGGGCGCGAACATTCAGTACTTC. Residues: CASSPDPGGANIQYF.

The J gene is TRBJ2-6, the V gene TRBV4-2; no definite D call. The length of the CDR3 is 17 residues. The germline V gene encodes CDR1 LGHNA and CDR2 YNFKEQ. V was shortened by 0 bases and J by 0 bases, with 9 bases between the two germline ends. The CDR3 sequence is CASSQEVGASGANVLTF. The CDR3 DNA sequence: TGTGCCAGCAGCCAAGAAGTAGGAGCCTCTGGGGCCAACGTCCTGACTTTC.

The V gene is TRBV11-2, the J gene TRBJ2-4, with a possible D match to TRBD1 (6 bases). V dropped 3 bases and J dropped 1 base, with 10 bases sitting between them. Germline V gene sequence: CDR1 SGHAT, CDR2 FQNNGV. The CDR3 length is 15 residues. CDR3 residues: CASSLGDRAKNIQYF. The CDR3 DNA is TGTGCCAGCAGCTTGGGCGACAGGGCCAAAAACATTCAGTACTTC.

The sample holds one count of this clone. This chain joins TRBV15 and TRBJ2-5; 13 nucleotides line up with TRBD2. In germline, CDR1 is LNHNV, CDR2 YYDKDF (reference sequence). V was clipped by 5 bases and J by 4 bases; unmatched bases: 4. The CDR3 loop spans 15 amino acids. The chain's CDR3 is CATSSGLAGRETQYF. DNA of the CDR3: TGTGCCACCAGCTCGGGACTAGCGGGAAGAGAGACCCAGTACTTC.

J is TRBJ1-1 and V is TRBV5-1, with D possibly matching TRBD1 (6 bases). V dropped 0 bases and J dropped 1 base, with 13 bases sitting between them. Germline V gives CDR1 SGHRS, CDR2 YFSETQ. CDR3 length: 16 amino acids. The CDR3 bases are TGCGCCAGCAGCTTGGGGTCGGGGACACAGAACACTGAAGCTTTCTTT. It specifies CASSLGSGTQNTEAFF.

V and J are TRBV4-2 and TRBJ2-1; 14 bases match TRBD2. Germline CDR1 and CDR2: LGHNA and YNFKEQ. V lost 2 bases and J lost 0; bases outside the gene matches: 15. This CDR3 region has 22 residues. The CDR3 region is CASSQIKVAGTSGSLSYNEQFF. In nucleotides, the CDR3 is TGTGCCAGCAGCCAAATCAAAGTCGCCGGGACTAGCGGGAGCCTCTCCTACAATGAGCAGTTCTTC.

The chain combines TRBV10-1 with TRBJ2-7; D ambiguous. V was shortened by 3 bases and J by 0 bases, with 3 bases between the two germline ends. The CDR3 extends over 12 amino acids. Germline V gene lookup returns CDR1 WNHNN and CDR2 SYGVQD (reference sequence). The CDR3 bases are TGCGCCAGCAGTGATAACTCCTACGAGCAGTACTTC. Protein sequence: CASSDNSYEQYF.

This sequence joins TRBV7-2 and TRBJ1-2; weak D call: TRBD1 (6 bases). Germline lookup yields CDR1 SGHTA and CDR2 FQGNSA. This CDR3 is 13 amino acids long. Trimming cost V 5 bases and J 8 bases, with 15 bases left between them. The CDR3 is CASSHVQGKGYTF. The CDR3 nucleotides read TGTGCCAGCAGCCACGTACAGGGAAAGGGCTACACCTTC. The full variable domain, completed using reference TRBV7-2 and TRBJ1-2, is GAGVSQSPSNKVTEKGKDVELRCDPISGHTALYWYRQSLGQGLEFLIYFQGNSAPDKSGLPSDRFSAERTGGSVSTLTIQRTQQEDSAVYLCASSHVQGKGYTFGSGTRLTVV.

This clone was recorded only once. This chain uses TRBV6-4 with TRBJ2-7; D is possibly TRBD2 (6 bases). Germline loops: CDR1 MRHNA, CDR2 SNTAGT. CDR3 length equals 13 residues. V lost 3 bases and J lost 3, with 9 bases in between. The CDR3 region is CASSEGTDYEQYF. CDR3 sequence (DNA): TGTGCCAGCAGTGAAGGGACTGACTACGAGCAGTACTTC.

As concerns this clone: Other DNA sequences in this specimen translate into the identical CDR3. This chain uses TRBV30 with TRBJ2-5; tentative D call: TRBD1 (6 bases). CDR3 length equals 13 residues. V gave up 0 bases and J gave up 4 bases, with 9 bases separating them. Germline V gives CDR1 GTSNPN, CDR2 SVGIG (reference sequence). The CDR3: CAWSVRGGETQYF. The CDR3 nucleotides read TGTGCCTGGAGTGTACGAGGGGGAGAGACCCAGTACTTC.